These T cell receptor beta chains were read from a single sample in a study of identical twins. TCRdb re-called the 5' RACE reads through MiXCR, storing one row per CDR3 protein. Among 300,000 to 400,000 distinct CDR3 sequences listed, around an eighth were seen once. The same data also contributed to another study, on yellow fever vaccine responses in identical twins.

The sample taken for sequencing was CD8+ T cells sorted from blood. Receptors originate from a woman aged 18-29 years in good health. The CDR3 runs from the conserved cysteine through the conserved F or W. D genes are given only for firm matches. Some rows mark clone size as missing; the rest say once, few, many or name a class of expanded clone.

NA	TRBJ2-5	TRBV7-9	TRBD2	CASSPRREGETQYF	TGTGCCAGCAGCCCCCGGCGGGAGGGAGAGACCCAGTACTTC
NA	TRBJ2-1	TRBV24-1	TRBD2	CATAWGSGSSNEQFF	TGTGCCACCGCCTGGGGTAGCGGGAGTTCCAATGAGCAGTTCTTC
few	TRBJ2-2	TRBV27	TRBD2	CASTFGGGANTGELFF	TGTGCCAGCACCTTTGGTGGGGGGGCGAACACCGGGGAGCTGTTTTTT
NA	TRBJ1-2	TRBV27	NA	CASSFGQFNYGYTF	TGTGCCAGCAGTTTCGGACAGTTTAACTATGGCTACACCTTC
many	TRBJ2-6	TRBV14	NA	CASRQTGANVLTF	TGTGCCAGCAGACAAACTGGGGCCAACGTCCTGACTTTC
NA	TRBJ2-1	TRBV5-1	TRBD2	CASSRLAAANEQFF	TGCGCCAGCAGCAGACTAGCGGCAGCCAATGAGCAGTTCTTC
few	TRBJ2-1	TRBV2	NA	CASSEGGTSGTRYEQFF	TGTGCCAGCAGTGAAGGAGGGACCTCCGGTACACGTTATGAGCAGTTCTTC
NA	TRBJ1-3	TRBV6-5	NA	CASSLQTSGNTIYF	TGTGCCAGCAGTTTACAGACCTCTGGAAACACCATATATTTT
few	TRBJ2-7	TRBV12-3/TRBV12-4	NA	CASSPLASYEQYF	TGTGCCAGCAGTCCACTGGCATCATACGAGCAGTACTTC
few	TRBJ2-3	TRBV7-9	NA	CASSSGFTDSTDTQYF	TGTGCCAGCAGCTCTGGTTTCACGGATAGCACAGATACGCAGTATTTT
few	TRBJ2-3	TRBV9	TRBD2	CASSVGTSGIDTQYF	TGTGCCAGCAGCGTCGGGACTAGCGGGATAGATACGCAGTATTTT
few	TRBJ1-1	TRBV19	NA	CASKFTSLNTEAFF	TGTGCCAGTAAATTTACCAGCCTGAACACTGAAGCTTTCTTT
many	TRBJ1-5	TRBV3-1	NA	CASSLGRSNQPQHF	TGTGCCAGCAGCCTGGGACGGAGCAATCAGCCCCAGCATTTT
many	TRBJ2-5	TRBV12-3/TRBV12-4	NA	CASSWGGETQYF	TGTGCCAGCAGTTGGGGTGGGGAGACCCAGTACTTC
few	TRBJ2-1	TRBV27	TRBD1	CASRTTGGAYNEQFF	TGTGCCAGCAGGACAACAGGGGGCGCGTACAATGAGCAGTTCTTC
many	TRBJ2-1	TRBV7-8	TRBD1	CASEDRGPGSYNEQFF	TGTGCCAGCGAAGACAGGGGCCCCGGGTCCTACAATGAGCAGTTCTTC
NA	TRBJ2-3	TRBV10-2	NA	CASSDLNDDTQYF	TGCGCCAGCAGCGACCTCAACGACGATACGCAGTATTTT
NA	TRBJ2-1	TRBV9	NA	CASSVAGSATPEFF	TGTGCCAGCAGCGTAGCGGGTAGCGCGACCCCTGAGTTCTTC
NA	TRBJ2-5	TRBV27	NA	CASSWRGGRETQYF	TGTGCCAGCAGTTGGCGGGGTGGGAGGGAGACCCAGTACTTC
NA	TRBJ2-2	TRBV5-1	TRBD2	CASSTWTSGGNTGELVF	TGCGCCAGCAGCACCTGGACTAGCGGGGGGAACACCGGGGAGCTGGTTTTT
NA	TRBJ1-1	TRBV6-2/TRBV6-3	TRBD1	CASSYEGTGDPPGMNTEAFF	TGTGCCAGCAGTTACGAAGGGACAGGGGACCCCCCGGGGATGAACACTGAAGCTTTCTTT
few	TRBJ1-2	TRBV11-2	TRBD1	CASSSLGQGPLYGYTF	TGTGCCAGCAGCTCACTGGGACAGGGACCCCTCTATGGCTACACCTTC
NA	TRBJ2-7	TRBV13	TRBD1	CASRSTDRDTYEQYF	TGTGCCAGCCGAAGCACGGACAGGGATACCTACGAGCAGTACTTC
few	TRBJ2-5	TRBV3-1	NA	CASSQLVKRGGETQYF	TGTGCCAGCAGCCAATTGGTGAAGAGGGGGGGAGAGACCCAGTACTTC
NA	TRBJ2-1	TRBV27	TRBD2	CASVSGGVYNEQFF	TGTGCCAGCGTCAGCGGGGGGGTCTACAATGAGCAGTTCTTC
NA	TRBJ2-5	TRBV6-2/TRBV6-3	TRBD2	CASSSGLAGGPVDQETQYF	TGTGCCAGCAGTTCAGGACTAGCGGGAGGGCCGGTGGACCAAGAGACCCAGTACTTC
NA	TRBJ1-5	TRBV4-1	NA	CASSPWDNSNQPQHF	TGCGCCAGCAGCCCTTGGGACAATAGCAATCAGCCCCAGCATTTT
few	TRBJ2-1	TRBV12-3/TRBV12-4	NA	CASSFGTVGNNEQFF	TGTGCCAGCAGTTTTGGGACGGTGGGAAACAATGAGCAGTTCTTC
few	TRBJ2-1	TRBV28	TRBD2	CASSFREAGDGNEQFF	TGTGCCAGCAGTTTCAGAGAAGCGGGAGACGGCAATGAGCAGTTCTTC
few	TRBJ2-1	TRBV5-6	NA	CASSLGAPNEQFF	TGTGCCAGCAGCTTAGGAGCCCCCAATGAGCAGTTCTTC
NA	TRBJ2-5	TRBV13	NA	CASSLEASPTGTQYF	TGTGCCAGCAGCTTAGAAGCTAGCCCCACGGGGACCCAGTACTTC
many	TRBJ2-1	TRBV29-1	TRBD1	CSVAGDGQGSNEQFF	TGCAGCGTCGCGGGGGATGGACAGGGGTCAAATGAGCAGTTCTTC
many	TRBJ2-5	TRBV12-3/TRBV12-4	NA	CASSRQGGETQYF	TGTGCCAGCAGTCGACAGGGAGGAGAGACCCAGTACTTC
few	TRBJ2-2	TRBV6-5	NA	CASSYSRVGELFF	TGTGCCAGCAGTTACTCAAGGGTCGGGGAGCTGTTTTTT
few	TRBJ2-7	TRBV7-9	TRBD1	CASSPRDRGLSEQYF	TGTGCCAGCAGCCCCCGCGACAGGGGGCTGTCCGAGCAGTACTTC
NA	TRBJ2-7	TRBV27	TRBD2	CASSIRLAGSGEQYF	TGTGCCAGCAGTATCCGACTAGCAGGCTCAGGGGAGCAGTACTTC
few	TRBJ1-2	TRBV7-6	TRBD1	CASSDRGPLKGGYTF	TGTGCCAGCAGCGACAGGGGCCCGCTCAAAGGCGGCTACACCTTC
many	TRBJ2-7	TRBV7-3	NA	CASSPTAYYEQYF	TGTGCCAGCAGCCCCACGGCCTACTACGAGCAGTACTTC
NA	TRBJ2-7	TRBV7-8	TRBD1	CASSPTTGQSYEQYF	TGTGCCAGCAGCCCTACTACGGGACAGAGCTACGAGCAGTACTTC
NA	TRBJ1-2	TRBV12-3/TRBV12-4	TRBD1	CASSLLGQGFPNYGYTF	TGTGCCAGCAGTTTATTGGGACAGGGCTTTCCTAACTATGGCTACACCTTC
NA	TRBJ2-1	TRBV24-1	TRBD1	CATSDLRDRGNEQFF	TGTGCCACCAGTGATTTGAGGGACAGGGGCAATGAGCAGTTCTTC
many	TRBJ2-3	TRBV12-3/TRBV12-4	TRBD2	CASSHTSGISDTQYF	TGTGCCAGCAGTCACACTAGCGGGATATCGGATACGCAGTATTTT
few	TRBJ1-1	TRBV7-9	NA	CASSSGQLEAFF	TGTGCCAGCAGCTCCGGACAGCTTGAAGCTTTCTTT
NA	TRBJ2-2	TRBV11-2	NA	CASSLEFVGELFF	TGTGCCAGCAGCTTAGAATTTGTCGGGGAGCTGTTTTTT
NA	TRBJ2-5	TRBV20-1	TRBD1	CSARTGGTQYF	TGCAGTGCCAGGACAGGGGGGACCCAGTACTTC
few	TRBJ2-1	TRBV24-1	TRBD1	CATGTVGQKGEQFF	TGTGCCACCGGGACGGTGGGACAGAAAGGTGAGCAGTTCTTC
few	TRBJ2-2	TRBV4-1	NA	CASSRVDSPHTGELFF	TGCGCCAGCAGCCGCGTGGACTCCCCCCATACCGGGGAGCTGTTTTTT
NA	TRBJ2-3	TRBV7-9	TRBD2	CASSAGDGSTDTQYF	TGTGCCAGCAGCGCGGGGGACGGGAGCACAGATACGCAGTATTTT
many	TRBJ1-1	TRBV27	NA	CASSLGLKGTEAFF	TGTGCCAGCAGTTTAGGCCTAAAGGGCACTGAAGCTTTCTTT
NA	TRBJ2-3	TRBV7-9	NA	CASSRLGVRADTQYF	TGTGCCAGCAGCCGGTTGGGGGTCAGGGCAGATACGCAGTATTTT
NA	TRBJ2-7	TRBV20-1	TRBD2	CSASVGAGGSYEQYF	TGCAGTGCTAGCGTGGGGGCGGGAGGCTCCTACGAGCAGTACTTC
NA	TRBJ2-7	TRBV7-9	NA	CASNRDGGWDEQYF	TGTGCCAGCAACCGGGACGGGGGTTGGGACGAGCAGTACTTC